The clone carrying this TCR beta chain was recorded only once. A much larger clone is a single base away; this may be a read error. These data come from a study of type 1 regulatory T cells. Whole-study context: An in vitro protocol generated T-allo10, a Tr1-enriched, alloantigen-specific CD4 T cell product.

TCRdb analysed the reads with MiXCR anew, one entry per CDR3 protein. The sample lists some 18,000 distinct CDR3 sequences, about 10% occurring once. The CDR3 totals 12 residues. Germline CDR1 and CDR2: SGHAT and FQNNGV. The chain links TRBV11-2 to TRBJ1-1; D ambiguous. The source material was CD4+ T cells, either the whole sample or a sorted fraction (not recorded which). The receptor was isolated from a human donor in good health. The CDR3, as DNA: TGTGCCAGCGGCTTAGCGCTAGGTACGGCTTTCTTT. This translates into CASGLALGTAFF.